This TCR beta chain was identified during a study of long-term antiretroviral therapy in people with HIV. Broader study findings: Adherence to ART, viral resistance and therapy changes lacked any data.

Until DNA extraction, the samples held between about 0.9-10 million cryopreserved PBMC. Trimming shortened V by 2 bases and J by 12 bases, and 11 bases separated the two germline ends. CDR1 and CDR2 from the germline V gene are SNHLY and FYNNEI. The CDR3 has 13 residues. On this clone: Its cognate antigen is unknown.

The libraries were made with immunoSEQ v3.0 at survey level. TCRdb's copy holds only in-frame clones and misses some; the assay was immunoSEQ multiplex PCR. The table lists about 25,000 clones, 65% to 90% of them singletons. The sample here was unsorted PBMCs, taken 1.2 years after starting antiretroviral therapy. J is TRBJ1-6 and V is TRBV2; no clear D gene. This receptor was identified in a man in his fifties or sixties with HIV. The chain's CDR3 is CASSELVWGPLHF. DNA for the CDR3: TGTGCCAGCAGTGAATTGGTCTGGGGACCCCTCCACTTT.